This T cell receptor (beta chain) was sequenced during a study of blood T cells in healthy people across ages. Study-level results: Since the PBMCs were unsorted, naive and antigen-experienced cells could not be conclusively compared. Age brought a roughly linear fall in TCR beta diversity measured per million T cells.

In terms of origin and age, donors were healthy Caucasian individuals from Russia aged roughly 6 to 95. A second about 6 to 12 cycle PCR used barcoded and J-beta primers. The template-switch adaptor, which had 12 random nucleotides, put a tag on each cDNA molecule. TCRdb used MiXCR to reprocess the 5' RACE reads, holding one entry per CDR3 protein. The profile shows approximately 600,000 distinct CDR3 sequences, around 54% of them singletons. Details on this clonotype: Antigen specificity is unknown.

The CDR3 is made up of 16 amino acids. J lost 6 bases, V lost 3 bases, and 13 bases had no gene match. Germline V gives CDR1 SQVTM, CDR2 ANQGSEA. V and J are TRBV29-1 and TRBJ2-3; 9 positions agree with TRBD1. The sequence was obtained from a man aged 55 to 70 in good health. The specimen sequenced was blood. CDR3 in amino acids: CSVEYGGQGPPDTQYF. The CDR3 nucleotides read TGCAGCGTTGAGTACGGGGGACAGGGCCCTCCGGATACGCAGTATTTT.